Listed below are T cell receptor beta chains from one sample, sequenced in a study of T cell repertoires in cytomegalovirus infection. TCRdb fed the reads into MiXCR, producing one record per CDR3 protein. The repertoire holds hundreds of thousands of distinct CDR3 sequences, with about 30% as singletons. The antigens these receptors bind are not known. The starting material was cultured PBMCs, obtained from culture after CMV antigen stimulation. The receptors were gathered from a human donor in good health (CMV status not recorded). Some clones in this sample may be carry-over from other donors' samples. The CDR3 runs from the conserved cysteine through the conserved F or W. The D gene is left open where the match is weak. Size is omitted from some rows. Given values are once, few, many or a class for expanded clones.

>TRBJ2-2|TRBV7-6|13|few|-
CASSLLSAGELFF
TGTGCCAGCAGTTTATTATCAGCCGGGGAGCTGTTTTTT
>TRBJ2-3|TRBV10-3|14|-|TRBD2
CAISSAGDADTQYF
TGTGCCATCAGTTCGGCGGGAGACGCAGATACGCAGTATTTT
>TRBJ1-5|TRBV7-8|16|many|TRBD1
CASSSLGWTGGQPQHF
TGTGCCAGCAGCTCTTTGGGGTGGACAGGGGGTCAGCCCCAGCATTTT
>TRBJ1-1|TRBV7-9|13|few|-
CASSLDPFTEAFF
TGTGCCAGCAGCTTAGACCCATTTACTGAAGCTTTCTTT
>TRBJ1-2|TRBV6-6|13|-|-
CASSYRTPYGYTF
TGTGCCAGCAGTTACAGGACACCCTATGGCTACACCTTC
>TRBJ2-4|TRBV6-6|16|-|-
CASSHRGGASKNIQYF
TGTGCCAGCAGTCATAGGGGGGGGGCGAGCAAAAACATTCAGTACTTC
>TRBJ2-2|TRBV6-2/TRBV6-3|18|-|TRBD2
CASSYRPTSGLNTGELFF
TGTGCCAGCAGTTATCGACCGACTAGCGGGTTGAACACCGGGGAGCTGTTTTTT
>TRBJ2-5|TRBV19|13|-|-
CASSIQSQETQYF
TGTGCCAGTAGTATACAGAGCCAAGAGACCCAGTACTTC
>TRBJ1-6|TRBV20-1|12|-|-
CSAGGNNSPLHF
TGCAGTGCCGGGGGCAATAATTCACCCCTCCACTTT
>TRBJ1-4|TRBV12-3/TRBV12-4|14|-|-
CASSFGRLGEKLFF
TGTGCCAGCAGTTTTGGCCGTCTGGGCGAAAAACTGTTTTTT
>TRBJ1-2|TRBV7-4|10|many|-
CARTSAGYTF
TGTGCCAGGACCTCTGCTGGCTACACCTTC
>TRBJ2-5|TRBV10-3|13|-|TRBD2
CATRGLAKETQYF
TGTGCCACGCGAGGACTAGCGAAAGAGACCCAGTACTTC
>TRBJ1-1|TRBV12-3/TRBV12-4|14|many|-
CASSFGQLNTEAFF
TGTGCCAGCAGTTTCGGGCAGTTAAACACTGAAGCTTTCTTT
>TRBJ1-5|TRBV28|16|-|TRBD1
CASSSPWTGGNQPQHF
TGTGCCAGCAGTAGCCCTTGGACAGGGGGGAATCAGCCCCAGCATTTT
>TRBJ1-2|TRBV20-1|12|few|TRBD1
CSAVDRGYGYTF
TGCAGTGCGGTGGACAGGGGATATGGCTACACCTTC
>TRBJ2-2|TRBV11-2|16|few|-
CASSLRRGLRSGELFF
TGTGCCAGCAGCTTAAGGAGGGGCCTGCGGTCCGGGGAGCTGTTTTTT
>TRBJ2-7|TRBV3-1|14|once|TRBD1
CASSLGTGAHEQYF
TGTGCCAGCAGCCTCGGGACAGGGGCCCACGAGCAGTACTTC
>TRBJ2-7|TRBV20-1|16|-|-
CSARDIEGDRTYEQYF
TGCAGTGCTAGAGATATTGAGGGAGATAGGACCTACGAGCAGTACTTC
>TRBJ2-7|TRBV7-8|21|many|TRBD2
CASSSPRGGSGGAPSSYEQYF
TGTGCCAGCAGCTCCCCCAGGGGTGGTAGCGGGGGCGCTCCGAGCTCCTACGAGCAGTACTTC
>TRBJ1-6|TRBV6-8|13|-|-
CASARGGDSPLHF
TGTGCCAGCGCCCGAGGTGGAGATTCACCCCTCCACTTT
>TRBJ1-4|TRBV7-9|15|-|TRBD1
CASSPGDSPNEKLFF
TGTGCCAGCAGCCCCGGGGACAGCCCTAATGAAAAACTGTTTTTT
>TRBJ2-5|TRBV7-9|13|-|TRBD1
CASSWTGQETQYF
TGTGCCAGCAGCTGGACAGGCCAAGAGACCCAGTACTTC
>TRBJ2-2|TRBV4-1|14|-|-
CASSQPLKTGELFF
TGCGCCAGCAGCCAACCCCTTAAAACCGGGGAGCTGTTTTTT
>TRBJ2-1|TRBV7-2|23|many|TRBD2
CASSLWDRLWTSGRGSSYNEQFF
TGTGCCAGCAGCTTATGGGACAGGTTATGGACTAGCGGGAGGGGAAGCTCCTACAATGAGCAGTTCTTC
>TRBJ2-5|TRBV7-2|12|many|-
CASSLSTGTQYF
TGTGCCAGCAGCTTGTCTACAGGGACCCAGTACTTC
>TRBJ1-5|TRBV4-1|15|once|-
CASSAAVLQNQPQHF
TGCGCCAGCAGCGCGGCCGTACTACAAAATCAGCCCCAGCATTTT
>TRBJ1-2|TRBV28|12|few|-
CASRPENYGYTF
TGTGCCAGCAGACCAGAGAACTATGGCTACACCTTC
>TRBJ1-2|TRBV6-2/TRBV6-3|15|-|-
CASSYSGTDGRGYTF
TGTGCCAGCAGTTACTCTGGGACGGACGGCCGGGGCTACACCTTC
>TRBJ1-6|TRBV7-8|14|-|TRBD1
CASSDRVGNSPLHF
TGTGCCAGCAGCGACAGGGTTGGTAATTCACCCCTCCACTTT
>TRBJ1-3|TRBV6-5|15|few|-
CASKRGFFSGNTIYF
TGTGCCAGCAAGAGAGGGTTCTTCTCTGGAAACACCATATATTTT
>TRBJ2-6|TRBV12-3/TRBV12-4|17|many|TRBD2
CASSFRLAGVGANVLTF
TGTGCCAGCAGTTTTCGACTAGCGGGAGTCGGGGCCAACGTCCTGACTTTC
>TRBJ2-3|TRBV20-1|12|-|-
CSAARGTDTQYF
TGCAGTGCGGCTAGAGGCACAGATACGCAGTATTTT
>TRBJ2-1|TRBV15|15|-|TRBD2
CATSRDQASGGPQFF
TGTGCCACCAGCAGAGATCAAGCTAGCGGGGGGCCGCAGTTCTTC
>TRBJ2-1|TRBV7-2|13|-|-
CASSLQAANEQFF
TGTGCCAGCAGCCTCCAGGCAGCCAATGAGCAGTTCTTC
>TRBJ2-7|TRBV7-2|14|few|-
CASSLIGGIYEQYF
TGTGCCAGCAGCTTAATCGGCGGAATCTACGAGCAGTACTTC
>TRBJ1-1|TRBV5-4|15|-|-
CASSSPEAPETEAFF
TGTGCCAGCAGCTCTCCCGAGGCCCCGGAGACTGAAGCTTTCTTT
>TRBJ1-2|TRBV19|11|-|-
CASGLPRGYTF
TGTGCCAGTGGACTCCCCCGAGGCTACACCTTC
>TRBJ1-2|TRBV4-1|13|-|-
CASSQAGRWGYTF
TGCGCCAGCAGCCAAGCCGGGAGATGGGGCTACACCTTC
>TRBJ2-7|TRBV6-1|15|-|TRBD1
CASSDSGTGYYEQYF
TGTGCCAGCAGTGATTCGGGGACAGGATACTACGAGCAGTACTTC
>TRBJ2-5|TRBV12-3/TRBV12-4|14|-|-
CASSFSTSQETQYF
TGTGCCAGCAGTTTCTCCACCAGCCAAGAGACCCAGTACTTC
>TRBJ2-1|TRBV20-1|13|few|-
CSAGRDTYNEQFF
TGCAGTGCCGGTCGGGATACCTACAATGAGCAGTTCTTC
>TRBJ2-3|TRBV27|12|few|TRBD2
CASAAGVDTQYF
TGTGCCAGCGCTGCGGGGGTGGATACGCAGTATTTT
>TRBJ1-2|TRBV19|13|-|-
CASNFGAPYGYTF
TGTGCCAGTAACTTCGGGGCGCCTTATGGCTACACCTTC
>TRBJ2-1|TRBV20-1|14|-|-
CSARFGPASNEQFF
TGCAGTGCAAGGTTCGGCCCTGCCTCCAATGAGCAGTTCTTC
>TRBJ1-6|TRBV2|17|-|-
CASSLNSGTRVNSPLHF
TGTGCCAGCAGCCTTAACTCCGGGACCCGGGTTAATTCACCCCTCCACTTT
>TRBJ2-5|TRBV18|15|few|-
CASSRSWGISETQYF
TGTGCCAGCTCACGTTCTTGGGGGATCAGCGAGACCCAGTACTTC
>TRBJ2-1|TRBV12-3/TRBV12-4|12|-|TRBD2
CATGTSENEQFF
TGTGCCACCGGGACTAGCGAAAATGAGCAGTTCTTC
>TRBJ2-7|TRBV7-2|16|many|TRBD2
CASSLGGTSGRGEQYF
TGTGCCAGCAGCTTGGGCGGGACTAGCGGGAGGGGAGAGCAGTACTTC
>TRBJ2-1|TRBV7-9|14|few|TRBD2
CASTELAGNNEQFF
TGTGCCAGCACCGAACTAGCGGGGAACAATGAGCAGTTCTTC
>TRBJ1-1|TRBV7-2|13|many|-
CASSLGRYTEAFF
TGTGCCAGCAGCTTAGGTCGGTACACTGAAGCTTTCTTT
>TRBJ1-4|TRBV2|15|-|-
CASRLNVATNEKLFF
TGTGCCAGCAGATTGAACGTAGCAACTAATGAAAAACTGTTTTTT
>TRBJ2-5|TRBV18|14|once|-
CASSPVRSGETQYF
TGTGCCAGCTCACCCGTCCGAAGTGGAGAGACCCAGTACTTC
>TRBJ1-2|TRBV2|13|-|-
CAITDRRNYGYTF
TGTGCCATTACAGACAGGAGAAACTATGGCTACACCTTC
>TRBJ2-1|TRBV7-2|14|-|-
CASSGRAGRNEQFF
TGTGCCAGCAGTGGCCGCGCCGGGCGCAATGAGCAGTTCTTC
>TRBJ1-1|TRBV11-2|13|-|-
CASSPVRHTEAFF
TGTGCCAGCAGCCCCGTTAGGCACACTGAAGCTTTCTTT